These 9 T cell receptor beta chains were sequenced from one sample in a study of blood T cell repertoires in COVID-19. Clones were read by immunoSEQ multiplex PCR, and TCRdb kept only the in-frame ones, dropping some. The table lists 160,000 or so clones, over 80% of them singletons. Sequenced: peripheral blood. Source of these receptors: a woman in her forties or fifties with acute or convalescent COVID-19.

The gene calls are TRBV27 and TRBJ1-4; D perhaps matches TRBD1 (5 bases). CDR1 is MNHEY, CDR2 SMNVEV, per germline (reference sequence). V lost 6 bases and J lost 5, with 25 bases in between. The CDR3 runs 18 residues. The CDR3 DNA reads TGTGCCAGCAGCCACGGGAGGGCTAAGATGGGGGTAAATGAAAAACTGTTTTTT. This sequence encodes CASSHGRAKMGVNEKLFF.

This chain connects TRBV19 to TRBJ1-1, with D perhaps matching TRBD1 (5 bases). Between the trimmed V and J ends, which lost 6 bases and 3 bases, there was a span of 11 bases. The CDR3 is 13 amino acids. The germline CDR1 and CDR2 sequences are LNHDA and SQIVND (reference sequence). The DNA for the CDR3 is TGTGCCAGTAGGGGCGGGGGGTACACTGAAGCTTTCTTT. It specifies CASRGGGYTEAFF.

V gene TRBV27 combines with J gene TRBJ2-7; TRBD2 matches 8 bases. The CDR3 length is 14 residues. Germline values: CDR1 MNHEY, CDR2 SMNVEV (reference sequence). The V segment lost 6 bases and the J segment 0 bases; nucleotides outside the gene matches: 4. Written as DNA, the CDR3 is TGTGCCAGCAGCTTCGGGACTAGCTCCTACGAGCAGTACTTC. This encodes CASSFGTSSYEQYF.

Only a few counts were recorded for this clone. The V call is TRBV6-1, the J call TRBJ2-3, with 7 bases fitting TRBD2. V lost 2 bases to trimming and J lost 0 bases; unmatched junction nucleotides: 11. The CDR3 is 18 residues long. Germline CDR1 reads MNHNS; CDR2 reads SASEGT. The CDR3 region is CASSEWDPSGTSTDTQYF. The CDR3 nucleotides read TGTGCCAGCAGTGAATGGGACCCTAGCGGTACTAGCACAGATACGCAGTATTTT.

In nucleotides, the CDR3 is TGTGCCAGTAAGGACAGGCTATCGGCTTTTAATTCACCCCTCCACTTT. Its protein is CASKDRLSAFNSPLHF. This chain links TRBV19 with TRBJ1-6; TRBD1 agrees at 7 bases. With 7 bases clipped from V and 6 bases from J, the junction kept 12 bases outside the gene matches. The germline gives CDR1 LNHDA, CDR2 SQIVND (reference sequence). The CDR3 is made up of 16 amino acids.

This sequence joins TRBV14 and TRBJ1-4, with a weak D call TRBD1 (6 bases). V lost 4 bases to trimming and J lost 0 bases, with 9 bases between them. The germline CDR1 and CDR2 sequences are SGHDN and FVKESK. There are 15 residues in the CDR3. CDR3: CASSRGTTTNEKLFF. CDR3 DNA: TGTGCCAGCAGCCGGGGGACAACAACTAATGAAAAACTGTTTTTT.

The CDR3 loop reads CVRSPLGASGAFTDTQYF. As DNA, the CDR3 is TGTGTCAGAAGCCCCCTCGGGGCTAGCGGGGCCTTCACAGATACGCAGTATTTT. The chain recombines TRBV7-5 with TRBJ2-3; TRBD2 was called by the table and not checked on the DNA. TRBV7-5 is given as a pseudogene. The CDR3 length is 18 residues.

As for this clone: Other DNA variants within this sample encode the same CDR3. V is TRBV4-1 and J is TRBJ1-1; a weak D match, TRBD1 (6 bases). The CDR3 runs to 15 residues. Germline V CDR1 and CDR2: MGHRA, YSYEKL. V was trimmed by 0 bases and J by 0 bases, leaving 8 bases between them. This CDR3 is CASSQEGHLNTEAFF. Here the CDR3 DNA reads TGCGCCAGCAGCCAAGAGGGACATCTGAACACTGAAGCTTTCTTT.

The chain is built from TRBV19 and TRBJ2-3, with 7 bases that match TRBD2. This CDR3 is built from 14 residues. Trimming removed 4 bases from V and 5 bases from J; junction bases left unmatched: 6. The V gene's germline CDR1 is LNHDA and CDR2 SQIVND (reference sequence). This CDR3 reads CASSNRAGVDTQYF. The CDR3 DNA is TGTGCCAGTAGTAATCGGGCGGGAGTAGATACGCAGTATTTT.